One sample yielded the 19 T cell receptor beta chains listed below, sequenced in a study of Graves' ophthalmopathy and Graves' hyperthyroidism. RNA transcripts yielded amplified TCR beta CDR3 regions. Second-round multiplex PCR followed a first-round RT-PCR using HTBI primers. TCRdb re-analysed the multiplex PCR reads in MiXCR, keeping a single row per CDR3 protein. The profile covers some 400,000 distinct CDR3 sequences, with 18% appearing a single time and 1.6% taken by the ten largest. Sequencing input: peripheral blood. These receptors came from a woman between 18 and 30 years old with Graves' ophthalmopathy.

This clonotype came up many times. The chain is built from TRBV9 and TRBJ1-2; 9 bases fit TRBD1. The J segment lost 4 bases and the V segment lost 3 bases, leaving 13 bases of the junction unmatched. The CDR3 is 17 residues long. CDR1 is SGDLS and CDR2 is YYNGEE in the germline V gene. CDR3 bases: TGTGCCAGCAGCGAAACAGGGGGCGCCGGAGTGAGCTATGGCTACACCTTC. Amino acids: CASSETGGAGVSYGYTF.

This chain uses TRBV6-2 or TRBV6-3 with TRBJ2-2, with 13 bases matching TRBD2. The CDR3 loop spans 18 amino acids. After removal of 8 bases from V and 4 bases from J, the junction contained 13 bases not matched to a gene. Germline lookup yields CDR1 MNHEY and CDR2 SVGEGT. In DNA form, the CDR3 reads TGTGCCAGCGGCTCTGGACTAGCGGGAGTTATCGGCACCGGGGAGCTGTTTTTT. Its protein product is CASGSGLAGVIGTGELFF.

The chain couples TRBV6-2 or TRBV6-3 to TRBJ2-7, with 9 positions matching TRBD2. The CDR3 is 16 amino acids. Trimming at V came to 7 bases and at J to 0 bases, leaving 10 bases not matched to a gene. The germline gives CDR1 MNHEY, CDR2 SVGEGT. CDR3 DNA: TGTGCCAGCATTCGGCTAGCGGGATCGTCCTCCTACGAGCAGTACTTC. Translating it yields CASIRLAGSSSYEQYF.

At least ten counts were recorded for this clonotype. This chain connects TRBV6-1 to TRBJ1-2; TRBD1 agrees at 7 bases. Germline lookup yields CDR1 MNHNS and CDR2 SASEGT. V shed 5 bases and J 8 bases; nucleotides not matched to a gene: 2. The CDR3 length is 11 residues. The CDR3 DNA reads TGTGCCAGCAGTCAGGGGGGCGGCTACACCTTC. The encoded protein is CASSQGGGYTF.

This clonotype was counted ten times or more. V gene TRBV7-2 combines with J gene TRBJ2-5, with 7 bases that match TRBD1. With V trimmed by 4 bases and J by 2 bases, 10 bases remained unmatched. Per the germline V gene, CDR1 is SGHTA and CDR2 is FQGNSA. This CDR3 is 16 amino acids long. This CDR3 is CASSSPGTAKQETQYF. The DNA of the CDR3 is TGTGCCAGCAGCTCACCAGGGACAGCTAAGCAAGAGACCCAGTACTTC.

This clonotype was seen at least ten times. This sequence joins TRBV5-1 and TRBJ1-1; D is undetermined. Per germline, CDR1 SGHRS and CDR2 YFSETQ. CDR3 size: 16 residues. With 4 bases removed from V and 4 bases from J, the gap between germline ends came to 20 bases. DNA of the CDR3: TGCGCCAGCAGCCTGGTCTCGGCCGGGGTAGGCACTGAAGCTTTCTTT. Its translation: CASSLVSAGVGTEAFF.

There are many counts of this clonotype. The chain uses TRBV3-1 and TRBJ2-5; D is ambiguous. Germline CDR1 LGHDT, CDR2 YNNKEL (reference sequence). Trimming stripped 4 bases from V and 3 bases from J, with 12 bases between. This CDR3 has 14 residues. This CDR3 reads CASSPGSEKETQYF. The CDR3 DNA reads TGTGCCAGCAGCCCGGGTTCGGAGAAAGAGACCCAGTACTTC.

This clonotype has more than one count but fewer than ten. The V call is TRBV27, the J call TRBJ1-1; TRBD1 might be the D (6 bases). The CDR3 extends over 15 amino acids. Germline V CDR1 and CDR2: MNHEY, SMNVEV (reference sequence). V was shortened by 3 bases and J by 2 bases, with 13 bases between the two germline ends. This chain's CDR3 is CASSFYRAGNTEAFF. The CDR3 DNA reads TGTGCCAGCAGTTTTTACAGGGCGGGAAACACTGAAGCTTTCTTT.

The gene calls are TRBV28 and TRBJ1-1; TRBD1 aligns across 9 bases. CDR1 is MDHEN and CDR2 is SYDVKM in the germline V gene. J was trimmed by 3 bases and V by 5 bases; bases with no gene match: 7. The CDR3 is 15 residues long. The CDR3 here is CASSDTGGRDTEAFF. DNA for the CDR3: TGTGCCAGCAGTGATACAGGGGGCCGGGACACTGAAGCTTTCTTT.

This clonotype was picked up many times. CDR3 region: CAWKYLSRGTSSEQYF. In DNA, the CDR3 is TGTGCCTGGAAATACTTGAGTCGGGGCACCTCTTCCGAGCAGTACTTC. This rearrangement joins TRBV30 to TRBJ2-7; tentatively, D is TRBD1 or TRBD2 (5 bases each). This CDR3 is 16 amino acids long. Germline V gene data show CDR1 as GTSNPN and CDR2 as SVGIG (reference sequence). The V and J ends lost 4 bases and 6 bases respectively, with 25 bases between them.

V gene TRBV2 combines with J gene TRBJ2-7; 10 bases are a match to TRBD1. The germline CDR1 and CDR2 sequences are SNHLY and FYNNEI. The CDR3 has 15 residues. Trimming took 6 bases from V and 6 from J; bases not matched to a gene: 11. The CDR3 here is CASRPGTGVFSEQYF. CDR3 coding DNA: TGTGCCAGCAGACCCGGGACAGGGGTCTTCTCCGAGCAGTACTTC.

This clonotype was picked up many times. This sequence joins TRBV5-6 and TRBJ2-7; D unclear. CDR3 length: 12 residues. Trimming shortened V by 0 bases and J by 6 bases, and 7 bases separated the two germline ends. Germline V gives CDR1 SGHDT, CDR2 YYEEEE. For the CDR3, the DNA is TGTGCCAGCAGCTTGGGACTCTTCGAGCAGTACTTC. The encoded protein is CASSLGLFEQYF.

This rearrangement joins TRBV6-1 to TRBJ2-7; the D call may be TRBD1 or TRBD2 (6 bases each). The CDR3 sequence is 19 residues long. V dropped 5 bases and J dropped 5 bases, with 31 bases sitting between them. The germline V gene encodes CDR1 MNHNS and CDR2 SASEGT. The CDR3 DNA follows: TGTGCCAGCAGTAAAACGGGGGCCTTCCGATCGGGTCGAGACCACGAGCAGTACTTC. Its protein is CASSKTGAFRSGRDHEQYF.

Many counts were recorded for this clonotype. V is TRBV25-1 and J is TRBJ2-7, with 10 bases fitting TRBD2. CDR1 MGHDK and CDR2 SYGVNS come from the germline V gene. CDR3 size: 14 residues. With V trimmed by 3 bases and J by 5 bases, 4 bases remained unmatched. Here the CDR3 reads CASSDTSGTNEQYF. The CDR3 DNA is TGTGCCAGCAGTGATACTAGCGGGACTAACGAGCAGTACTTC.

The V and J genes are TRBV5-1 and TRBJ2-7, with 9 bases lining up with TRBD1. V shed 0 bases and J 5 bases; nucleotides not matched to a gene: 3. From germline, CDR1 is SGHRS and CDR2 YFSETQ. The CDR3 has 14 amino acids. CDR3 sequence reads: CASSLGDRADEQYF. In nucleotides, the CDR3 is TGCGCCAGCAGCTTGGGGGACAGGGCAGACGAGCAGTACTTC.

This clonotype was seen ten or more times. CDR3 nucleotide sequence: TGTGCCAGCAGCTTAGCTGGGGGTACCAGGTCTGGAAACACCATATATTTT. Its translation: CASSLAGGTRSGNTIYF. The chain has TRBV11-1 and TRBJ1-3; D is possibly TRBD1 (5 bases). Germline V gene sequence: CDR1 SGHAT, CDR2 FQDESV (reference sequence). V was clipped by 0 bases and J by 1 base, with 13 bases between them. This CDR3 contains 17 residues.

This clonotype occurred once. The chain has TRBV10-3 and TRBJ2-7, with TRBD1 matching 7 bases. The CDR3 length is 15 residues. V lost 6 bases to trimming and J lost 4 bases; unmatched junction nucleotides: 12. Germline V CDR1 and CDR2: ENHRY, SYGVKD. The CDR3 DNA sequence: TGTGCCATCAGCGACAGGGACGGGGCGGGTTACGAGCAGTACTTC. This translates into CAISDRDGAGYEQYF.

At least ten counts were recorded for this clonotype. This chain joins TRBV5-1 and TRBJ2-7; 7 bases map to TRBD1. CDR1 is SGHRS, CDR2 YFSETQ, per germline. V shed 5 bases, J shed 3 bases, and the junction held 17 bases outside the gene matches. There are 17 residues in the CDR3. The CDR3: CASSRTPLRGTDYEQYF. The CDR3 bases are TGCGCCAGCAGTCGGACTCCACTGAGGGGGACAGACTACGAGCAGTACTTC. Full variable domain (rest looked up from reference TRBV5-1 and TRBJ2-7): KAGVTQTPRYLIKTRGQQVTLSCSPISGHRSVSWYQQTPGQGLQFLFEYFSETQRNKGNFPGRFSGRQFSNSRSEMNVSTLELGDSALYLCASSRTPLRGTDYEQYFGPGTRLTVT.

In its sample, this clonotype was seen many times. The chain links TRBV2 to TRBJ1-5, with a weak D call TRBD1 (5 bases). Trimming cost V 4 bases and J 0 bases, with 10 bases left between them. The CDR3 consists of 15 residues. CDR1 SNHLY and CDR2 FYNNEI come from the germline V gene. CDR3 loop: CASSVGQFSNQPQHF. Written as DNA, the CDR3 is TGTGCCAGCAGTGTAGGACAATTTAGCAATCAGCCCCAGCATTTT.